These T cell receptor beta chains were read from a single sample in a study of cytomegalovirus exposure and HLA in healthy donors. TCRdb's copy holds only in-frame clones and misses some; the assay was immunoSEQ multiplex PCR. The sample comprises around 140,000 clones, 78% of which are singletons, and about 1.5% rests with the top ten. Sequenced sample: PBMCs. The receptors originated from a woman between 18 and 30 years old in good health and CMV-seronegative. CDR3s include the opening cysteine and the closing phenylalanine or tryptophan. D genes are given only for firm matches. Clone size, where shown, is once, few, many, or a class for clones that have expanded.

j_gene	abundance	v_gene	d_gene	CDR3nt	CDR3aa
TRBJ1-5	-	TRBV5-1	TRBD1	TGCGCCAGCAGCATCGGGACAGGGGCTCAGCCCCAGCATTTT	CASSIGTGAQPQHF
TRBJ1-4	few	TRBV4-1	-	TGCGCCAGCAGCCAGGGCGGGACTGCTAATGAAAAACTGTTTTTT	CASSQGGTANEKLFF
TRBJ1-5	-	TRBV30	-	TGTGCCTGGAGTGGCGAGGGCAATCAGCCCCAGCATTTT	CAWSGEGNQPQHF
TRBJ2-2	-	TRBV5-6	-	TGTGCCAGCAGCTTGCGCGGCCCCGGGGAGCTGTTTTTT	CASSLRGPGELFF
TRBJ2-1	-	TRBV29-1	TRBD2	TGCAGCGTTGGTATCGGGAGGTTTAACAATGAGCGGTTCTTC	CSVGIGRFNNERFF
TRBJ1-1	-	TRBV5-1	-	TGCGCCAGCAGCTTAGGAGGCAACACTGAAGCTTTCTTT	CASSLGGNTEAFF
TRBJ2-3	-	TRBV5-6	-	TGTGCCAGCAGCCAGGGCTTGGCAGATACGCAGTATTTT	CASSQGLADTQYF
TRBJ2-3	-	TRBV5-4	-	TGTGCCAGCAGCCTCACAGATACGCAGTATTTT	CASSLTDTQYF
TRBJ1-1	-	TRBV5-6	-	TGTGCCAGCAGGCCGTATATCACGACAGCGACGAACACTGAAGCTTTCTTT	CASRPYITTATNTEAFF
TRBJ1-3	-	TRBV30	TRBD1	TGTGCCTGGAGTGTAAGTAGGGGGACAGGGGCTCCGCGCAACTCTGGAAACACCATATATTTT	CAWSVSRGTGAPRNSGNTIYF
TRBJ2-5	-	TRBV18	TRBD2	TGTGCCAGCTCACCGCGGGAGGGCTCCCCTCGAGAGACCCAGTACTTC	CASSPREGSPRETQYF
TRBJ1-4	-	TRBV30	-	TGTGCCTGGAGTGTAGCGAGGGCCGGTAATGAAAAACTGTTTTTT	CAWSVARAGNEKLFF
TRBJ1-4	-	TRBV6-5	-	TGTGCCAGCAGTTACCTCCAGGGGTTTCGGGAAAAACTGTTTTTT	CASSYLQGFREKLFF
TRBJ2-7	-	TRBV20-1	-	TGCAGTGGTCTTAGGGGGAACGAGCAGTACTTC	CSGLRGNEQYF
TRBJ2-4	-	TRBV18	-	TGTGCCAGCTCACCGTCAGGGCGGATAGCCAAAAACATTCAGTACTTC	CASSPSGRIAKNIQYF
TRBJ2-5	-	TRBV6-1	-	TGTGCCAGCAGTGAATTGGCGGGGCGTGGAGAGACCCAGTACTTC	CASSELAGRGETQYF
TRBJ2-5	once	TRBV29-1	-	TGCAGCGTTGCCCCCAGCCAAGAGACCCAGTACTTC	CSVAPSQETQYF
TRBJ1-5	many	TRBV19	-	TGTGCCAGTAGTATAAACCCGGGTGATCAGCCCCAGCATTTT	CASSINPGDQPQHF
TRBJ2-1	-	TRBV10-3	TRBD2	TGTGCCATCAGTGAGTATATAGCGGGAGGGCCCGATGAGCAGTTCTTC	CAISEYIAGGPDEQFF
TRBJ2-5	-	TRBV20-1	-	TGCAGTGCCGGAGAGTGGGAGACCCAGTACTTC	CSAGEWETQYF
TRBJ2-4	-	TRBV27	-	TGTGCCAGCAGAACCTTAAGAGGGTCGACCAAAAACATTCAGTACTTC	CASRTLRGSTKNIQYF
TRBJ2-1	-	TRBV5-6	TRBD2	TGTGCCAGCAGCTTGAGGACTAGCGCAATTGGGTACAATGAGCAGTTCTTC	CASSLRTSAIGYNEQFF
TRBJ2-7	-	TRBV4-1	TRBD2	TGCGCCAGCAGCCAAGATCGGGGGGGAGACTCCTACGAGCAGTACTTC	CASSQDRGGDSYEQYF
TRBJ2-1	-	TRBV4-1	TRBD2	TGCGCCAGCAGCCAAGGACGTAGCGGGAGGGGGAGTTGGCTCAATGAGCAGTTCTTC	CASSQGRSGRGSWLNEQFF
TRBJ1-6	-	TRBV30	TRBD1	TGTGCCTGGAGTGAGTGGACAGGGAGGGATTCACCCCTCCACTTT	CAWSEWTGRDSPLHF
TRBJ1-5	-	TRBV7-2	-	TGTGCCAGCAGCTCTGTCCGGAATCAGCCCCAGCATTTT	CASSSVRNQPQHF
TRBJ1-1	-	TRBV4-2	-	TGTGCCAGCAGCCAAGCACAGAATCAATACACTGAAGCTTTCTTT	CASSQAQNQYTEAFF
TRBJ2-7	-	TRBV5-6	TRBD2	TGTGCCAGCAGCCGTGAACTAGCGTCGGTGGAAGAGCAGTACTTC	CASSRELASVEEQYF
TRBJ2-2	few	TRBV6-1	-	TGTGCCAGCAGAAGGACGGGAGCCCTCGCGGAGGAGCTGTTTTTT	CASRRTGALAEELFF
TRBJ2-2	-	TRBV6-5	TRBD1	TGTGCCAGCAGTTACTCGGGACAGGTTAACACCGGGGAGCTGTTTTTT	CASSYSGQVNTGELFF
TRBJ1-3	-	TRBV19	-	TGTGCCAGTAGTATAGGCGGGGTTAGTGGAAACACCATATATTTT	CASSIGGVSGNTIYF